The next 11 T cell receptor beta chains were all read from a single sample in a study of blood T cell repertoires in COVID-19. TCRdb keeps only in-frame clones here, not all; method: immunoSEQ multiplex PCR. The table lists a few hundred thousand clones, 85% to 90% of them singletons. The sample comprised peripheral blood. The receptors were gathered from a woman in her 70s with active or convalescent COVID-19.

DNA for the CDR3: TGTGCCAGCAGTGAATCCAGGGCCCGGCTCGGGGAAGCTTTCTTT. This codes for CASSESRARLGEAFF. V gene TRBV25-1 combines with J gene TRBJ1-1; D may be TRBD1 (5 bases). V was clipped by 1 base and J by 8 bases, with 17 bases between them. This CDR3 has 15 residues. The germline gives CDR1 MGHDK, CDR2 SYGVNS. Full variable domain (missing parts from reference TRBV25-1 and TRBJ1-1): EADIYQTPRYLVIGTGKKITLECSQTMGHDKMYWYQQDPGMELHLIHYSYGVNSTEKGDLSSESTVSRIRTEHFPLTLESARPSHTSQYLCASSESRARLGEAFFGQGTRLTVV.

This chain links TRBV3-1 (or the pseudogene TRBV3-2) with TRBJ2-2; D is unclear. The CDR3 loop spans 15 amino acids. Germline CDR1 LGHDT, CDR2 YNNKEL (reference sequence). Between the trimmed V and J ends, which lost 0 bases and 10 bases, there was a span of 15 bases. In DNA, the CDR3 is TGTGCCAGCAGCCAAGATACAAGAACCGCCGCGGAGCTGTTTTTT. Residues: CASSQDTRTAAELFF.

The rearrangement links TRBV19 to TRBJ1-2; 9 positions agree with TRBD1. The CDR3 runs to 13 residues. Germline V lookup: CDR1 LNHDA, CDR2 SQIVND (reference sequence). V lost 7 bases, J lost 3 bases, and 3 bases stayed unmatched. CDR3 coding DNA: TGTGCCAGTAACAGGGACAGGGACTATGGCTACACCTTC. It yields the protein CASNRDRDYGYTF. Based on the CDR3 plus reference TRBV19 and TRBJ1-2, the full variable domain is DGGITQSPKYLFRKEGQNVTLSCEQNLNHDAMYWYRQDPGQGLRLIYYSQIVNDFQKGDIAEGYSVSREKKESFPLTVTSAQKNPTAFYLCASNRDRDYGYTFGSGTRLTVV.

This chain connects TRBV9 to TRBJ2-2; unclear D gene. V was shortened by 0 bases and J by 2 bases, with 11 bases between the two germline ends. This CDR3 has 16 residues. The germline V gene encodes CDR1 SGDLS and CDR2 YYNGEE. The CDR3 here is CASSVGSLANTGELFF. CDR3 coding DNA: TGTGCCAGCAGCGTAGGCAGTCTGGCAAACACCGGGGAGCTGTTTTTT.

The rearrangement links TRBV29-1 to TRBJ2-2; tentatively, D is TRBD2 (7 bases). The CDR3 has 12 amino acids. Germline-derived CDR1 and CDR2 are SQVTM and ANQGSEA. Trimming left V 7 bases short and J 5 bases short, with 11 bases between. Here the CDR3 DNA reads TGCAGCGGTGGGGGGGCGACCGGGGAGCTGTTTTTT. It yields the protein CSGGGATGELFF.

J is TRBJ2-5 and V is TRBV3-1 (or the pseudogene TRBV3-2), with TRBD2 matching 13 bases. Germline CDR1 LGHDT, CDR2 YNNKEL (reference sequence). V was clipped by 4 bases and J by 5 bases; unmatched bases: 13. The CDR3 is 18 amino acids. The CDR3 region is CASSPGLAGAGFAETQYF. Written as DNA, the CDR3 is TGTGCCAGCAGCCCAGGACTAGCGGGGGCGGGTTTCGCGGAGACCCAGTACTTC.

This clone was counted between two and nine times. This is likely a read error, given that the CDR3 carries no conserved phenylalanine or tryptophan at its end. The DNA is omitted, as the CDR3 cannot be located on it reliably, and the CDR3 follows TCRdb's listing. This rearrangement joins TRBV15 to TRBJ2-3; TRBD2, the D gene given by the table, was not confirmed from the DNA. The CDR3 region is 14 residues in length, termini included. CDR1 and CDR2 from the germline V gene are LNHNV and YYDKDF (reference sequence). The CDR3 loop is CATSRDHPSGGSGT.

This chain joins TRBV7-8 and TRBJ1-6, with D possibly matching TRBD1 (6 bases). Trimming cost V 5 bases and J 11 bases, with 16 bases left between them. The CDR3 length is 14 residues. Germline V gene data show CDR1 as SGHVS and CDR2 as FQNEAQ. Here the CDR3 DNA reads TGTGCCAGCAGCCAAAGGGGGTATGAAGCACCCCTCCACTTT. It specifies CASSQRGYEAPLHF.

The chain uses TRBV18 and TRBJ2-5, with TRBD1 matching over 8 bases. The CDR3 covers 16 residues. Germline V lookup: CDR1 KGHSH, CDR2 LQKENI. Trimming cost V 0 bases and J 5 bases; bases outside gene matches: 8. The CDR3 here is CASSPPVRGQTETQYF. The CDR3 region has the DNA TGTGCCAGCTCACCACCGGTCAGGGGGCAAACTGAGACCCAGTACTTC.

This sequence joins TRBV11-2 and TRBJ1-1; tentatively, D is TRBD1 (6 bases). Trimming left V 5 bases short and J 5 bases short, with 12 bases between. The CDR3 covers 13 residues. The germline gives CDR1 SGHAT, CDR2 FQNNGV. This CDR3 is CASSLLRGTEAFF. The CDR3, as DNA: TGTGCCAGCAGCCTTTTAAGGGGGACTGAAGCTTTCTTT.

The chain has TRBV21-1 and TRBJ2-1; TRBD2, as called in the table, went unchecked against the DNA. TRBV21-1 is noted as a pseudogene. The CDR3 has 15 amino acids. The CDR3 coding sequence is TGTGCCATCATTGAGCGGGAGAGCTCCTACAATGAGCAGTTCTTC. Its protein product is CAIIERESSYNEQFF.